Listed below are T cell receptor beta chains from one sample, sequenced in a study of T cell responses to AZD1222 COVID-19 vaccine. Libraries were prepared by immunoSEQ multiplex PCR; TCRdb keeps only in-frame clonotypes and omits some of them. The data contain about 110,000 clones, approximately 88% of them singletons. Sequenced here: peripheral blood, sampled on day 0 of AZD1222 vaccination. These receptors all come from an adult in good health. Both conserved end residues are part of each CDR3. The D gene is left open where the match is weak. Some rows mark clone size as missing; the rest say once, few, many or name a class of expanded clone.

CDR3aa: CASSFGQRNIQYF
CDR3nt: TGTGCCAGCAGTTTCGGTCAGAGAAACATTCAGTACTTC
d_gene: NA
j_gene: TRBJ2-4
v_gene: TRBV27
abundance: NA
len: 13

CDR3aa: CASSQPRGGQPQHF
CDR3nt: TGCGCCAGCAGTCAACCTAGGGGGGGACAGCCCCAGCATTTT
d_gene: NA
j_gene: TRBJ1-5
v_gene: TRBV23-1
abundance: NA
len: 14

CDR3aa: CASFQDILKSEAFF
CDR3nt: TGTGCCAGTTTTCAGGACATACTAAAGTCTGAAGCTTTCTTT
d_gene: NA
j_gene: TRBJ1-1
v_gene: TRBV27
abundance: NA
len: 14

CDR3aa: CASSPPGRAGGYTF
CDR3nt: TGTGCCAGCTCACCACCGGGAAGGGCTGGAGGCTACACCTTC
d_gene: NA
j_gene: TRBJ1-2
v_gene: TRBV18
abundance: once
len: 14

CDR3aa: CASSLGRTGGNEKLFF
CDR3nt: TGCGCCAGCAGCTTGGGAAGGACAGGGGGCAATGAAAAACTGTTTTTT
d_gene: TRBD1
j_gene: TRBJ1-4
v_gene: TRBV5-1
abundance: NA
len: 16

CDR3aa: CASSHNRARETQYF
CDR3nt: TGTGCCAGCAGCCACAACAGGGCGCGGGAGACCCAGTACTTC
d_gene: NA
j_gene: TRBJ2-5
v_gene: TRBV28
abundance: NA
len: 14

CDR3aa: CASSRGLADYEQYF
CDR3nt: TGTGCCAGCAGTCGCGGACTAGCGGACTACGAGCAGTACTTC
d_gene: TRBD2
j_gene: TRBJ2-7
v_gene: TRBV3-1/TRBV3-2
abundance: NA
len: 14

CDR3aa: CASSEAARGQGYGKPLHF
CDR3nt: TGTGCCAGCAGTGAAGCGGCTCGTGGACAGGGGTATGGAAAACCCCTCCACTTT
d_gene: TRBD1
j_gene: TRBJ1-6
v_gene: TRBV6-1
abundance: NA
len: 18

CDR3aa: CASSPGLAGREQFF
CDR3nt: TGTGCCAGCAGTCCGGGACTAGCGGGACGGGAGCAGTTCTTC
d_gene: TRBD2
j_gene: TRBJ2-1
v_gene: TRBV2
abundance: NA
len: 14

CDR3aa: CASSYRGGNSPLHF
CDR3nt: TGTGCCAGCAGTTACAGGGGAGGGAATTCACCCCTCCACTTT
d_gene: NA
j_gene: TRBJ1-6
v_gene: TRBV6-5
abundance: NA
len: 14

CDR3aa: CASSPISVGNIQYF
CDR3nt: TGTGCCAGCAGTCCGATCTCTGTAGGGAACATTCAGTACTTC
d_gene: NA
j_gene: TRBJ2-4
v_gene: TRBV28
abundance: many
len: 14

CDR3aa: CASTLAASYEQYF
CDR3nt: TGTGCCAGCACCCTAGCGGCTTCCTACGAGCAGTACTTC
d_gene: TRBD2
j_gene: TRBJ2-7
v_gene: TRBV12-3/TRBV12-4
abundance: once
len: 13

CDR3aa: CASTFLGDWGTQYF
CDR3nt: TGTGCCAGCACTTTCTTGGGGGACTGGGGTACGCAGTATTTT
d_gene: NA
j_gene: TRBJ2-3
v_gene: TRBV28
abundance: NA
len: 14

CDR3aa: CASSQNRDYQYEQYF
CDR3nt: TGTGCCAGCAGCCAAAACCGGGACTACCAATACGAGCAGTACTTC
d_gene: TRBD2
j_gene: TRBJ2-7
v_gene: TRBV4-2
abundance: NA
len: 15

CDR3aa: CASSQGPYRNTGELFF
CDR3nt: TGCGCCAGCAGCCAGGGCCCCTACCGGAACACCGGGGAGCTGTTTTTT
d_gene: NA
j_gene: TRBJ2-2
v_gene: TRBV5-1
abundance: NA
len: 16

CDR3aa: CASSLDRGSVEKLFF
CDR3nt: TGTGCCAGCAGCTTAGATCGAGGGTCGGTAGAAAAACTGTTTTTT
d_gene: NA
j_gene: TRBJ1-4
v_gene: TRBV11-2
abundance: NA
len: 15

CDR3aa: CASSLLPHEQYF
CDR3nt: TGTGCCAGCAGCCTTTTACCCCACGAGCAGTACTTC
d_gene: NA
j_gene: TRBJ2-7
v_gene: TRBV3-1/TRBV3-2
abundance: NA
len: 12

CDR3aa: CSARDGRGNTF
CDR3nt: TGCAGTGCTAGAGATGGACGGGGAAACACCTTC
d_gene: NA
j_gene: TRBJ1-2
v_gene: TRBV20-1
abundance: few
len: 11

CDR3aa: CASSPVAPSFYGYTF
CDR3nt: TGTGCCAGCAGCCCTGTGGCTCCCAGCTTCTATGGCTACACCTTC
d_gene: NA
j_gene: TRBJ1-2
v_gene: TRBV7-2
abundance: NA
len: 15

CDR3aa: CASILVTGEPTF
CDR3nt: TGTGCCAGCATTCTCGTGACAGGCGAACCTACCTTC
d_gene: NA
j_gene: TRBJ1-2
v_gene: TRBV7-2
abundance: once
len: 12

CDR3aa: CASSLGAGSTYEQYF
CDR3nt: TGTGCCAGCAGCTTAGGGGCGGGTTCTACCTACGAGCAGTACTTC
d_gene: NA
j_gene: TRBJ2-7
v_gene: TRBV7-8
abundance: many
len: 15

CDR3aa: CASSKERLAASYNEQFF
CDR3nt: TGTGCCAGCAGCAAAGAGAGACTAGCGGCCTCCTACAATGAGCAGTTCTTC
d_gene: NA
j_gene: TRBJ2-1
v_gene: TRBV21-1
abundance: NA
len: 17

CDR3aa: CASSFDRLLREQYF
CDR3nt: TGTGCCAGCAGCTTTGATCGCCTCCTGCGAGAGCAGTACTTC
d_gene: NA
j_gene: TRBJ2-7
v_gene: TRBV5-6
abundance: NA
len: 14

CDR3aa: CATSGSGSGTDTQYF
CDR3nt: TGTGCCACCAGCGGTAGCGGGAGCGGCACAGATACGCAGTATTTT
d_gene: TRBD2
j_gene: TRBJ2-3
v_gene: TRBV15
abundance: NA
len: 15

CDR3aa: CASSLMRNEQFF
CDR3nt: TGTGCCAGCAGTTTAATGAGAAATGAGCAGTTCTTC
d_gene: NA
j_gene: TRBJ2-1
v_gene: TRBV28
abundance: NA
len: 12

CDR3aa: CASSLDGSGTDTQYF
CDR3nt: TGCGCCAGCAGCTTGGACGGTAGCGGTACAGATACGCAGTATTTT
d_gene: NA
j_gene: TRBJ2-3
v_gene: TRBV5-1
abundance: NA
len: 15

CDR3aa: CASSDDRGTYNSPLHF
CDR3nt: TGTGCCAGCAGTGACGATCGGGGCACCTATAATTCACCCCTCCACTTT
d_gene: NA
j_gene: TRBJ1-6
v_gene: TRBV6-1
abundance: NA
len: 16

CDR3aa: CASSWTGSTDTQYF
CDR3nt: TGTGCCAGCAGTTGGACAGGAAGCACAGATACGCAGTATTTT
d_gene: TRBD1
j_gene: TRBJ2-3
v_gene: TRBV27
abundance: NA
len: 14

CDR3aa: CASTWSGSSYEQYF
CDR3nt: TGTGCCAGCACCTGGTCGGGGAGCTCCTACGAGCAGTACTTC
d_gene: NA
j_gene: TRBJ2-7
v_gene: TRBV6-5
abundance: NA
len: 14

CDR3aa: CARENRGEVTGNTIYF
CDR3nt: TGTGCCAGAGAAAACCGAGGGGAAGTAACTGGAAACACCATATATTTT
d_gene: NA
j_gene: TRBJ1-3
v_gene: TRBV19
abundance: NA
len: 16

CDR3aa: CASSPYSRESYEQYF
CDR3nt: TGCGCCAGCAGCCCATACTCGCGGGAGTCCTACGAGCAGTACTTC
d_gene: TRBD2
j_gene: TRBJ2-7
v_gene: TRBV5-1
abundance: NA
len: 15